Listed here are 29 T cell receptor beta chains from one sample, sequenced in a study of human T cells and chemical hapten exposure. TCRdb recomputed calls from the 5' RACE reads with MiXCR, one row per CDR3 protein. The data show 110,000 or so distinct CDR3 sequences, approximately 19% seen once. RNA extraction used unfractionated whole blood as the source of total RNA. The receptor set was obtained from a human donor in good health.

This clonotype has only a few counts. The chain employs TRBV5-6 and TRBJ1-5; D uncertain. Germline CDR1 and CDR2: SGHDT and YYEEEE. The CDR3 sequence is 15 residues long. The ends were cut back, 0 bases at V and 3 bases at J, with 10 bases in the middle. The chain's CDR3 is CASSLGAGVNQPQHF. As DNA, the CDR3 is TGTGCCAGCAGCTTGGGAGCGGGCGTCAATCAGCCCCAGCATTTT. The full variable domain, completed using reference TRBV5-6 and TRBJ1-5, is DAGVTQSPTHLIKTRGQQVTLRCSPKSGHDTVSWYQQALGQGPQFIFQYYEEEERQRGNFPDRFSGHQFPNYSSELNVNALLLGDSALYLCASSLGAGVNQPQHFGDGTRLSIL.

This rearrangement joins TRBV20-1 to TRBJ1-4; tentative D call: TRBD1 (6 bases). The V end was cut by 6 bases, the J end by 1 base, with 9 bases between. The germline V gene has CDR1 DFQATT and CDR2 SNEGSKA (reference sequence). The CDR3 length is 13 residues. The CDR3 protein is CSAGQQTNEKLFF. Here the CDR3 DNA reads TGCAGTGCCGGACAGCAAACTAATGAAAAACTGTTTTTT.

This clonotype has more than one count but fewer than ten. The rearrangement links TRBV7-2 to TRBJ1-1; unclear D gene. The V gene's germline CDR1 is SGHTA and CDR2 FQGNSA. CDR3 length equals 15 residues. Trimming removed 0 bases from V and 6 bases from J, with 14 bases in between. CDR3 nucleotides: TGTGCCAGCAGCTTAGCGGCCTTCCCCACCGCTGAAGCTTTCTTT. Its translation is CASSLAAFPTAEAFF.

This clonotype was seen a few times. The J gene is TRBJ2-4, the V gene TRBV4-2; D possibly corresponds to TRBD1 (5 bases). V lost 1 base, J lost 2 bases, and 12 bases lay in between. The germline V gene encodes CDR1 LGHNA and CDR2 YNFKEQ. This CDR3 region has 16 residues. CDR3 coding DNA: TGTGCCAGCAGCCAAGTTCCAGGGCGGACCAAAAACATTCAGTACTTC. It encodes CASSQVPGRTKNIQYF.

This clonotype was seen a handful of times. V gene TRBV6-6 combines with J gene TRBJ2-3; no firm D call. V lost 4 bases and J 1 base, leaving 9 bases between the germline ends. The CDR3 runs 14 residues. The germline V gene has CDR1 MNHNY and CDR2 SVGAGI (reference sequence). This chain's CDR3 is CASSLLQGTDTQYF. DNA for the CDR3: TGTGCCAGCAGTTTACTCCAGGGCACAGATACGCAGTATTTT.

This chain uses TRBV5-1 with TRBJ2-2; 12 bases agree with TRBD1. The germline V gene encodes CDR1 SGHRS and CDR2 YFSETQ. The V gene end was trimmed by 4 bases and the J gene end by 7 bases; junction bases not matched to a gene: 8. This CDR3 spans 16 amino acids. The CDR3 loop reads CASSPAGQGAGGELFF. In DNA, the CDR3 is TGCGCCAGCAGCCCTGCGGGACAGGGGGCTGGCGGGGAGCTGTTTTTT.

The rearrangement links TRBV15 to TRBJ2-1; a possible D gene is TRBD1 (6 bases). The V end lost 2 bases, the J end lost 5 bases, and 16 bases lay between the germline ends. The CDR3 extends over 16 amino acids. CDR1 and CDR2 (germline): LNHNV, YYDKDF (reference sequence). The CDR3 bases are TGTGCCACCAGCAGAAATCGGGACATGGGAAACAATGAGCAGTTCTTC. Encoded protein: CATSRNRDMGNNEQFF.

The rearrangement links TRBV7-9 to TRBJ1-5; TRBD1 might be the D (5 bases). Germline V gene sequence: CDR1 SEHNR, CDR2 FQNEAQ (reference sequence). The CDR3 is made up of 17 amino acids. Trimming left V 5 bases short and J 0 bases short, with 17 bases between. The CDR3 DNA follows: TGTGCCAGCAGCCCCGCAGGTGGGACCCCTAGCAATCAGCCCCAGCATTTT. It is translated as CASSPAGGTPSNQPQHF.

The rearrangement links TRBV12-3 or TRBV12-4 to TRBJ2-4, with 7 bases that match TRBD1. The CDR3 is made up of 14 amino acids. V lost 6 bases and J lost 4; bases outside the gene matches: 6. CDR3 in DNA: TGTGCCAGCAGGGGTTCGACAGGGAAAAACATTCAGTACTTC. Encoded protein: CASRGSTGKNIQYF.

In this sample, this clonotype turned up a few times. This chain uses TRBV11-2 with TRBJ2-7, with D perhaps matching TRBD1 or TRBD2 (5 bases each). V shed 4 bases and J shed 2 bases, with 15 bases lying between them. Germline V gene sequence: CDR1 SGHAT, CDR2 FQNNGV. CDR3 length: 15 amino acids. The CDR3 reads CASSSEGTGPYEQYF. The CDR3 DNA reads as TGTGCCAGCAGCTCGGAAGGGACGGGACCCTACGAGCAGTACTTC.

The V and J genes are TRBV27 and TRBJ1-5, with a possible D match to TRBD1 (5 bases). Germline V lookup: CDR1 MNHEY, CDR2 SMNVEV (reference sequence). This CDR3 has 13 amino acids. V gave up 1 base and J gave up 5 bases, with 6 bases separating them. CDR3 nucleotide sequence: TGTGCCAGCAGTTTATGGGGCTATCAGCCCCAGCATTTT. As protein: CASSLWGYQPQHF.

This clonotype was seen a few times. The CDR3, as DNA: TGCGCCAGCAGCTTTGAAGGGCGGAGCAATCAGCCCCAGCATTTT. Protein product: CASSFEGRSNQPQHF. The chain combines TRBV5-1 with TRBJ1-5; no firm D call. The CDR3 runs to 15 residues. Germline loops: CDR1 SGHRS, CDR2 YFSETQ. Trimming took 2 bases from V and 1 from J, leaving 10 bases between them. The full variable domain, its missing parts supplied by reference TRBV5-1 and TRBJ1-5, is KAGVTQTPRYLIKTRGQQVTLSCSPISGHRSVSWYQQTPGQGLQFLFEYFSETQRNKGNFPGRFSGRQFSNSRSEMNVSTLELGDSALYLCASSFEGRSNQPQHFGDGTRLSIL.

This clonotype turned up a few times. The CDR3 DNA reads as TGTGCCAGCAGCAGGACAGAACGTTATGGCTACACCTTC. Translation: CASSRTERYGYTF. The gene calls are TRBV12-3 or TRBV12-4 and TRBJ1-2, with D perhaps TRBD1 (6 bases). V was trimmed by 6 bases and J by 5 bases, leaving 13 bases between them. The CDR3 runs to 13 residues.

A few counts support this clonotype. The chain combines TRBV15 with TRBJ2-1; 8 nucleotides agree with TRBD2. The CDR3 covers 15 residues. Germline lookup yields CDR1 LNHNV and CDR2 YYDKDF (reference sequence). The trim removed 0 bases at V and 4 bases at J, leaving 2 bases unmatched. The CDR3 reads CATSREGLGYNEQFF. The CDR3 DNA sequence: TGTGCCACCAGCAGAGAGGGACTAGGGTACAATGAGCAGTTCTTC.

The gene calls are TRBV2 and TRBJ2-2; 9 positions match TRBD1. CDR3 length: 15 amino acids. Losses at the gene ends were 6 bases for V and 6 bases for J; bases not matched to a gene: 8. CDR1 is SNHLY, CDR2 FYNNEI, per germline. The CDR3 DNA reads as TGTGCCAGCAGGACGGGACAGGGAGGGGCCGGGGAGCTGTTTTTT. As protein: CASRTGQGGAGELFF.

The rearrangement joins TRBV12-3 or TRBV12-4 to TRBJ2-1; D is possibly TRBD1 (5 bases). This CDR3 has 14 residues. Trimming pared 6 bases from V and 2 bases from J, leaving 11 bases between. The CDR3 reads CASRQAPTYNEQFF. CDR3 nucleotides: TGTGCCAGCAGACAGGCGCCGACCTACAATGAGCAGTTCTTC.

This clonotype has only a few counts. The rearrangement joins TRBV6-1 to TRBJ1-1; tentative D call: TRBD1 (6 bases). CDR1 and CDR2 (germline): MNHNS, SASEGT. V gave up 6 bases and J gave up 6 bases, with 14 bases separating them. The CDR3 runs 13 residues. DNA for the CDR3: TGTGCCAGCAGGTCACAGGGAAGCCCTGAAGCTTTCTTT. This encodes CASRSQGSPEAFF.

The J gene is TRBJ2-7, the V gene TRBV20-1; 10 positions match TRBD2. V gave up 1 base and J gave up 0 bases; unmatched junction bases: 3. The CDR3 consists of 15 residues. Germline CDR1 is DFQATT and CDR2 is SNEGSKA (reference sequence). As DNA, the CDR3 is TGCAGTGCTAGAGGGAGCGGGAGGGCCTCCTACGAGCAGTACTTC. Translation gives CSARGSGRASYEQYF.

This clonotype was observed a few times. This rearrangement joins TRBV5-1 to TRBJ2-2, with a possible D match to TRBD2 (6 bases). Germline assignment: CDR1 SGHRS and CDR2 YFSETQ. The length of the CDR3 is 14 residues. The V gene lost 2 bases and the J gene lost 5 bases, with 10 bases spanning the gap. CDR3 nucleotide sequence: TGCGCCAGCAGCTTTGACGGGAGAACCGGGGAGCTGTTTTTT. Amino acids: CASSFDGRTGELFF.

The CDR3 protein is CASSRAGEKDTQYF. The DNA of the CDR3 is TGTGCCAGCAGTCGCGCAGGGGAGAAAGATACGCAGTATTTT. V gene TRBV7-9 combines with J gene TRBJ2-3; D possibly corresponds to TRBD1 (6 bases). Germline values: CDR1 SEHNR, CDR2 FQNEAQ (reference sequence). The V end lost 6 bases, the J end lost 5 bases, and 15 bases lay between the germline ends. CDR3 size: 14 residues.

V and J are TRBV27 and TRBJ2-1, with D perhaps matching TRBD1 (5 bases). Trimming left V 1 base short and J 9 bases short, with 7 bases between. The CDR3 sequence is 12 residues long. Germline CDR1 and CDR2: MNHEY and SMNVEV (reference sequence). CDR3 in amino acids: CASSLWGREQFF. The CDR3 DNA sequence: TGTGCCAGCAGTTTATGGGGCCGTGAGCAGTTCTTC.

The chain is built from TRBV11-2 and TRBJ1-5; D perhaps matches TRBD1 (5 bases). The CDR3 runs to 17 residues. Germline V gene lookup returns CDR1 SGHAT and CDR2 FQNNGV. V was trimmed by 5 bases and J by 4 bases, leaving 21 bases between them. The CDR3 coding sequence is TGTGCCAGCAGCCCGGGGACTGCCGTGGGTGGGAATCAGCCCCAGCATTTT. As protein: CASSPGTAVGGNQPQHF.

This clonotype was seen only a few times. The chain uses TRBV11-2 and TRBJ2-2, with 7 positions matching TRBD2. Germline lookup yields CDR1 SGHAT and CDR2 FQNNGV. The CDR3 covers 15 residues. Germline trimming cut 1 base from V and 1 base from J; bases unmatched to any gene: 0. The CDR3 region is CASSLAGGNTGELFF. CDR3 bases: TGTGCCAGCAGCTTAGCGGGAGGGAACACCGGGGAGCTGTTTTTT. Using reference TRBV11-2 and TRBJ2-2 for the parts outside the CDR3, the full variable domain is EAGVAQSPRYKIIEKRQSVAFWCNPISGHATLYWYQQILGQGPKLLIQFQNNGVVDDSQLPKDRFSAERLKGVDSTLKIQPAKLEDSAVYLCASSLAGGNTGELFFGEGSRLTVL.

The V and J genes are TRBV2 and TRBJ2-2, with TRBD2 identical over 7 bases. Trimming took 6 bases from V and 0 from J; bases not matched to a gene: 13. The germline gives CDR1 SNHLY, CDR2 FYNNEI. The CDR3 loop spans 18 amino acids. Here the CDR3 reads CASSSRSPSGPNTGELFF. The DNA for the CDR3 is TGTGCCAGCAGCTCAAGATCACCTAGCGGCCCGAACACCGGGGAGCTGTTTTTT.

This clonotype was seen a handful of times. The J gene is TRBJ2-1, the V gene TRBV30; D may be TRBD2 (6 bases). Germline V lookup: CDR1 GTSNPN, CDR2 SVGIG (reference sequence). The CDR3 sequence is 14 residues long. V shed 2 bases and J shed 3 bases, with 11 bases lying between them. CDR3 DNA: TGTGCCTGGAGTATGGCGGGATTCTACAATGAGCAGTTCTTC. It codes for CAWSMAGFYNEQFF.

This clonotype was counted between two and nine times. This chain joins TRBV18 and TRBJ2-1, with D unresolved. Germline V gene lookup returns CDR1 KGHSH and CDR2 LQKENI. This CDR3 contains 13 residues. V was cut by 4 bases and J by 5 bases, with 9 bases left in between. The DNA of the CDR3 is TGTGCCAGCTCACGGTTGAAGAACAATGAGCAGTTCTTC. Translation gives CASSRLKNNEQFF.

This chain uses TRBV6-1 with TRBJ2-7; the D gene is possibly TRBD2 (6 bases). This CDR3 comprises 17 residues. CDR1 and CDR2 (germline): MNHNS, SASEGT. The CDR3 DNA follows: TGTGCTGCGCCCCCGGGAGCAGAACCTAAGAGGACCTACGAGCAGTACTTC. Protein product: CAAPPGAEPKRTYEQYF.

V and J are TRBV3-1 and TRBJ2-7; 7 nucleotides line up with TRBD1. From germline, CDR1 is LGHDT and CDR2 YNNKEL (reference sequence). Trimming at V came to 1 base and at J to 6 bases, leaving 6 bases not matched to a gene. The CDR3 contains 14 residues. The CDR3 region is CASSQATGPREQYF. CDR3 bases: TGTGCCAGCAGCCAAGCGACAGGGCCTCGCGAGCAGTACTTC.

The gene calls are TRBV5-1 and TRBJ2-1; no firm D call. The CDR3 is 13 residues long. V was clipped by 7 bases and J by 2 bases, with 10 bases between them. Germline CDR1 and CDR2: SGHRS and YFSETQ. CDR3: CASCEPPYNEQFF. The CDR3 DNA follows: TGCGCCAGCTGCGAGCCCCCCTACAATGAGCAGTTCTTC.